This TCR beta chain was documented in a study of T cells after posttransplantation cyclophosphamide. Assay: immunoSEQ multiplex PCR; the TCRdb copy retains only in-frame clones and omits some. The top ten hold around 0.23% of the sample, which has more than 30,000 clones, around nine tenths seen once. CDR3 length equals 15 residues. Germline CDR1 is SGDLS and CDR2 is YYNGEE. The naive gate required viable CD3+CD4+ or CD3+CD8+ cells with CCR7+CD45RA+CD45RO-CD95-CD27+CD28+ phenotype. The specimen was naive CD4+ T cells sorted from PBMCs. The V and J genes are TRBV9 and TRBJ2-5, with D possibly matching TRBD2 (6 bases). With the DNA end fitting TRBJ2-7 better, the J assignment may be wrong. The receptor's source is a woman aged 60 to 75 in good health, CMV-negative, and a related stem cell transplant donor. The CDR3 loop reads CASSVDAGKGSEQYF. The CDR3 bases are TGTGCCAGCAGCGTAGATGCGGGAAAGGGCTCCGAGCAGTACTTC.